This TCR beta chain was observed in a study of regulatory T cells in long-lasting Graves disease. The CDR3 has 14 amino acids. The germline V and J ends were trimmed by 6 bases and 6 bases, with 17 bases remaining between them. Germline CDR1 reads MDHEN; CDR2 reads SYDVKM. Researchers made TCR beta libraries by using iRepertoire HTBI primers and running Arm-PCR on CDR3 regions. Via MiXCR, TCRdb re-called the multiplex PCR reads, giving one row per CDR3 protein. Among around 500,000 distinct CDR3 sequences listed, approximately 12% were seen once. Documented time point: newly diagnosed GD, antithyroid drugs for less than 3 months. Isolated PBMC RNA provided the starting material for the TCR library. Doctors identified Graves' disease using the American Thyroid Association guidelines. Many counts were recorded for this clonotype. These records were also assigned to another study, of T cells in Graves' hyperthyroidism and ophthalmopathy.

The sample in question was peripheral blood mononuclear cells (PBMCs), obtained at new diagnosis, from a patient treated with antithyroid drugs. This receptor was obtained from a woman in her thirties with Graves disease. The chain recombines TRBV28 with TRBJ1-1; the D gene is possibly TRBD1 (5 bases). The CDR3 coding sequence is TGTGCCAGCAGGGGACTTGTAGGGGAGGCTGAAGCTTTCTTT. Encoded protein: CASRGLVGEAEAFF.